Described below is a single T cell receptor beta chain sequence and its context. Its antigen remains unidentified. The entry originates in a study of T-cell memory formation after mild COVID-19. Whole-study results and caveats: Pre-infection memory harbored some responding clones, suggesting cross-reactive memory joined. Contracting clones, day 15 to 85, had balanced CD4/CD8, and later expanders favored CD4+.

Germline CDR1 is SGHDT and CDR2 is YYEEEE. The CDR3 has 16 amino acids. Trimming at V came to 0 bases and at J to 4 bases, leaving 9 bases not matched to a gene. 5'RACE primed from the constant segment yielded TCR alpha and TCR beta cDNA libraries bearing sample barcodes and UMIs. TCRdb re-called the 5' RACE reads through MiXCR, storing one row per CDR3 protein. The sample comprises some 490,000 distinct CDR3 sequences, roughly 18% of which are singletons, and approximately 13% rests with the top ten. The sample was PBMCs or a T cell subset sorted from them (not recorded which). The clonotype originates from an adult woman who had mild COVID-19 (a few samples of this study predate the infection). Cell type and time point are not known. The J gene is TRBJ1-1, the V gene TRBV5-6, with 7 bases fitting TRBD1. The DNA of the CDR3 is TGTGCCAGCAGCTTGGATAGGGGGCATTTGAGCACTGAAGCTTTCTTT. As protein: CASSLDRGHLSTEAFF.